The rows below give T cell receptor beta chains drawn from one sample of a study of T cells in localized non-small cell lung cancer. TCRdb keeps only in-frame clones here, not all; method: immunoSEQ multiplex PCR. The profile covers 78,000 or so clones, with almost 85% appearing a single time and 2.5% to 3% taken by the ten largest. Sequencing was performed on peripheral blood, taken before any cancer treatment. The receptors were sampled from a man aged 40 to 75 with stage I lung adenocarcinoma. The CDR3 runs from the conserved cysteine through the conserved F or W. Fields, in order: clone size, D gene, V gene, J gene, CDR3 protein, CDR3 DNA. D genes are given only for firm matches. Size is omitted from some rows. Given values are once, few, many or a class for expanded clones.

size: .; D: .; V: TRBV27; J: TRBJ2-2; CDR3: CASTGRVGQGTNTGELFF; DNA: TGTGCCAGCACAGGCAGGGTGGGACAAGGGACGAACACCGGGGAGCTGTTTTTT
size: .; D: .; V: TRBV5-6; J: TRBJ1-1; CDR3: CASSLDRRLNTEAFF; DNA: TGTGCCAGCAGCTTGGACAGGCGACTGAACACTGAAGCTTTCTTT
size: .; D: .; V: TRBV6-5; J: TRBJ1-2; CDR3: CASSPGRTRGYTF; DNA: TGTGCCAGCAGTCCCGGCAGGACCCGAGGCTACACCTTC
size: few; D: .; V: TRBV5-1; J: TRBJ2-3; CDR3: CASSLYGIGTDTQYF; DNA: TGCGCCAGCAGCTTGTACGGGATTGGCACAGATACGCAGTATTTT
size: .; D: .; V: TRBV6-5; J: TRBJ2-7; CDR3: CASSYRDKPSYEQYF; DNA: TGTGCCAGCAGTTACCGGGACAAGCCCTCCTACGAGCAGTACTTC
size: .; D: TRBD2; V: TRBV5-1; J: TRBJ2-7; CDR3: CASSRGGYEQYF; DNA: TGCGCCAGCAGCCGGGGGGGCTACGAGCAGTACTTC
size: .; D: .; V: TRBV16; J: TRBJ1-2; CDR3: CASSPPRKTFYGYTF; DNA: TGTGCCAGCAGCCCCCCCCGAAAAACCTTCTATGGCTACACCTTC
size: .; D: TRBD2; V: TRBV10-3; J: TRBJ2-1; CDR3: CAIRPGLENNEQFF; DNA: TGTGCCATCAGGCCGGGACTAGAAAACAATGAGCAGTTCTTC
size: few; D: TRBD2; V: TRBV6-4; J: TRBJ2-5; CDR3: CASSDRAGAGETQYF; DNA: TGTGCCAGCAGTGACAGAGCGGGAGCCGGAGAGACCCAGTACTTC
size: .; D: TRBD2; V: TRBV18; J: TRBJ2-2; CDR3: CASSPTSGSDGELFF; DNA: TGTGCCAGCTCACCGACTAGCGGGAGTGACGGGGAGCTGTTTTTT
size: few; D: TRBD1; V: TRBV6-6; J: TRBJ1-1; CDR3: CASSRGREAEAFF; DNA: TGTGCCAGCAGTAGGGGGCGCGAGGCTGAAGCTTTCTTT
size: .; D: .; V: TRBV27; J: TRBJ2-2; CDR3: CASSYWGNADTGELFF; DNA: TGTGCCAGCAGTTATTGGGGGAATGCGGACACCGGGGAGCTGTTTTTT
size: few; D: .; V: TRBV9; J: TRBJ2-5; CDR3: CASSVAMDFQETQYF; DNA: TGTGCCAGCAGCGTAGCGATGGATTTCCAAGAGACCCAGTACTTC
size: .; D: .; V: TRBV19; J: TRBJ1-5; CDR3: CASSLGVGNQPQHF; DNA: TGTGCCAGTAGCTTAGGGGTGGGCAATCAGCCCCAGCATTTT
size: .; D: TRBD2; V: TRBV27; J: TRBJ2-3; CDR3: CASSWGLAGGPGKTDTQYF; DNA: TGTGCCAGCTCCTGGGGTCTAGCGGGAGGGCCGGGGAAGACAGATACGCAGTATTTT
size: .; D: TRBD1; V: TRBV27; J: TRBJ2-7; CDR3: CASSPLGDRIYEQYF; DNA: TGTGCCAGCAGTCCGCTAGGGGACAGGATTTACGAGCAGTACTTC
size: .; D: TRBD1; V: TRBV27; J: TRBJ2-1; CDR3: CASSSRPPTGVGYNEQFF; DNA: TGTGCCAGCAGTTCTCGACCCCCTACAGGGGTAGGCTACAATGAGCAGTTCTTC
size: .; D: .; V: TRBV29-1; J: TRBJ2-3; CDR3: CSVREVAQYF; DNA: TGCAGCGTTCGTGAGGTGGCGCAGTATTTT
size: .; D: .; V: TRBV7-8; J: TRBJ1-1; CDR3: CASSLYPAGTEAFF; DNA: TGTGCCAGCAGCTTATACCCAGCAGGGACTGAAGCTTTCTTT
size: .; D: .; V: TRBV27; J: TRBJ1-5; CDR3: CASSRRQNQPQHF; DNA: TGTGCCAGCAGTAGGAGACAGAATCAGCCCCAGCATTTT
size: .; D: TRBD1; V: TRBV29-1; J: TRBJ1-2; CDR3: CSVRDREGGYTF; DNA: TGCAGCGTCCGGGACAGGGAGGGTGGCTACACCTTC
size: .; D: .; V: TRBV6-5; J: TRBJ1-2; CDR3: CASSTETAPRGYTF; DNA: TGTGCCAGCAGTACCGAGACAGCTCCTAGAGGCTACACCTTC
size: few; D: TRBD2; V: TRBV4-3; J: TRBJ2-2; CDR3: CASSLQPGLAGGRGGELFF; DNA: TGCGCCAGCAGCCTCCAGCCGGGACTAGCGGGGGGGCGTGGCGGGGAGCTGTTTTTT
size: .; D: .; V: TRBV5-1; J: TRBJ1-4; CDR3: CASSQGYEKLFF; DNA: TGCGCCAGCAGTCAGGGTTATGAAAAACTGTTTTTT
size: .; D: TRBD2; V: TRBV7-6; J: TRBJ2-7; CDR3: CASSNSGSSSYEQYF; DNA: TGTGCCAGCAGCAATAGCGGGTCCAGCTCCTACGAGCAGTACTTC
size: .; D: .; V: TRBV5-4; J: TRBJ2-2; CDR3: CASTTLAGANTGELFF; DNA: TGTGCCAGCACCACTCTGGCAGGGGCCAACACCGGGGAGCTGTTTTTT
size: .; D: TRBD1; V: TRBV5-6; J: TRBJ2-2; CDR3: CASSPFDRGDTGELFF; DNA: TGTGCCAGCAGTCCTTTCGACAGGGGTGACACCGGGGAGCTGTTTTTT
size: .; D: .; V: TRBV19; J: TRBJ2-5; CDR3: CASSSRGDRETQYF; DNA: TGTGCCAGTAGTTCCCGAGGTGACAGAGAGACCCAGTACTTC
size: .; D: TRBD2; V: TRBV7-3; J: TRBJ2-5; CDR3: CASSPRRREGETQYF; DNA: TGTGCCAGCAGCCCACGTCGTAGGGAGGGCGAGACCCAGTACTTC
size: .; D: TRBD2; V: TRBV19; J: TRBJ2-5; CDR3: CASSIGGGAGETQYF; DNA: TGTGCCAGTAGTATCGGCGGGGGTGCCGGGGAGACCCAGTACTTC
size: .; D: TRBD2; V: TRBV7-9; J: TRBJ2-3; CDR3: CASSFWTSGPSLADTQYF; DNA: TGTGCCAGCAGCTTCTGGACTAGCGGTCCCTCTCTGGCGGATACGCAGTATTTT
size: .; D: .; V: TRBV6-6; J: TRBJ2-7; CDR3: CASSYSGQTYEQYF; DNA: TGTGCCAGCAGTTACTCTGGCCAAACCTACGAGCAGTACTTC
size: once; D: TRBD2; V: TRBV7-8; J: TRBJ2-7; CDR3: CASSLRTSGNYEQYF; DNA: TGTGCCAGCAGCCTGCGGACTAGCGGGAACTACGAGCAGTACTTC
size: .; D: .; V: TRBV6-5; J: TRBJ1-2; CDR3: CASSYGTQTLTYGYTF; DNA: TGTGCCAGCAGTTACGGGACTCAAACTCTGACTTATGGCTACACCTTC
size: .; D: .; V: TRBV6-5; J: TRBJ1-1; CDR3: CASSFTRGAAAEAFF; DNA: TGTGCCAGCAGCTTCACGAGAGGGGCTGCGGCTGAAGCTTTCTTT